This TCR beta chain was sequenced in a study of T cells in narcolepsy. Worth noting for this clone: Its matching antigen is unknown.

General study results and limits: Same-patient CSF and blood CD4+ T cell clonotypes included HCRT-specific and TRIB2-specific autoreactive ones. Healthy controls reportedly lacked the autoreactive clonotypes serially found in patients' blood.

Libraries were prepared by immunoSEQ multiplex PCR; TCRdb keeps only in-frame clonotypes and omits some of them. This repertoire shows some 30,000 clones, roughly three quarters found once; its top ten account for about 4%. V lost 5 bases, J lost 6 bases, and 11 bases lay in between. The germline V gene has CDR1 SQVTM and CDR2 ANQGSEA. This CDR3 spans 11 amino acids. The source material was memory (CD45RA-) CD4+ T cells from blood. The clonotype was recovered from a human donor in good health. The chain uses TRBV29-1 and TRBJ2-7; D is possibly TRBD1 or TRBD2 (5 bases each). CDR3 DNA sequence: TGCAGCGTTCGGGCTGGGGGCGAGCAGTACTTC. Amino acid sequence: CSVRAGGEQYF.